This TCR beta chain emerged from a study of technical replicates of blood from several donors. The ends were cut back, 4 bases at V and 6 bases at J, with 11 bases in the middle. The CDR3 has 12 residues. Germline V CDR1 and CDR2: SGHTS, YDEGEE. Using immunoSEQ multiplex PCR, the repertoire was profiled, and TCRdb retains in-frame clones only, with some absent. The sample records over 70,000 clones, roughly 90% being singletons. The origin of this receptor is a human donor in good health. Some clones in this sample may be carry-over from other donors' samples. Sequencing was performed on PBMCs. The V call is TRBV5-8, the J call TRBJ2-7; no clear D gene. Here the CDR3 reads CASSPEWVEQYF. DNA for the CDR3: TGTGCCAGCAGCCCGGAGTGGGTCGAGCAGTACTTC.